Shown below are 27 T cell receptor beta chains from a single sample sequenced in a study of T cells after yellow fever vaccination. TCRdb called the 5' RACE reads again in MiXCR, with one record for every CDR3 protein. Here the sample spans a few hundred thousand distinct CDR3 sequences, roughly 7% being singletons. Sequencing used PBMCs, obtained approximately 40 days after the first yellow fever vaccination. These receptors came from a man aged 18 to 29 who received the YFV17D yellow fever vaccine.

This sequence joins TRBV3-1 and TRBJ2-7; 12 nucleotides match TRBD1. CDR1 LGHDT and CDR2 YNNKEL come from the germline V gene (reference sequence). CDR3 size: 13 residues. The J segment lost 7 bases and the V segment lost 8 bases, leaving 6 bases of the junction unmatched. CDR3 in DNA: TGTGCCAGCGGCGGGACAGGGGGCGCTGAGCAGTACTTC. Residues: CASGGTGGAEQYF.

This clonotype was observed many times. The chain uses TRBV7-9 and TRBJ2-1; 8 bases match TRBD1. V lost 4 bases and J lost 6; bases outside the gene matches: 5. CDR1 is SEHNR and CDR2 is FQNEAQ in the germline V gene (reference sequence). The CDR3 is made up of 14 amino acids. The CDR3 DNA is TGTGCCAGCAGCTCAGACGGACAGGGCAATGAGCAGTTCTTC. This codes for CASSSDGQGNEQFF.

V gene TRBV27 combines with J gene TRBJ2-7; D tentatively reads TRBD1 or TRBD2 (6 bases each). The V gene lost 1 base and the J gene lost 7 bases, with 8 bases spanning the gap. The CDR3 is 12 amino acids. The V gene's germline CDR1 is MNHEY and CDR2 SMNVEV (reference sequence). The CDR3 protein is CASSLWGAEQYF. CDR3 coding DNA: TGTGCCAGCAGTTTATGGGGGGCTGAGCAGTACTTC.

The rearrangement uses TRBV5-1 and TRBJ2-1, with 11 nucleotides matching TRBD2. The CDR3 length is 16 residues. Germline V gene sequence: CDR1 SGHRS, CDR2 YFSETQ. V was clipped by 3 bases and J by 4 bases; unmatched bases: 6. The CDR3 bases are TGCGCCAGCAGCTCCTCGGCTAGCGGGGGGTACAATGAGCAGTTCTTC. This codes for CASSSSASGGYNEQFF.

This clonotype has only a few counts. The chain uses TRBV20-1 and TRBJ2-1; D not certain. Germline CDR1 and CDR2: DFQATT and SNEGSKA (reference sequence). This CDR3 has 14 amino acids. Trimming left V 5 bases short and J 6 bases short, with 17 bases between. The CDR3 bases are TGCAGTGCTCAACCGACGGTGGCCCGCAATGAGCAGTTCTTC. Translation gives CSAQPTVARNEQFF.

CDR3 sequence reads: CASGQGLAETQYF. For the CDR3, the DNA is TGTGCCAGCGGACAGGGGTTGGCAGAGACCCAGTACTTC. The rearrangement joins TRBV6-1 to TRBJ2-5, with 9 bases lining up with TRBD1. This CDR3 spans 13 amino acids. The J segment lost 4 bases and the V segment lost 8 bases, leaving 5 bases of the junction unmatched. Per germline, CDR1 MNHNS and CDR2 SASEGT.

Many counts were recorded for this clonotype. This sequence joins TRBV4-1 and TRBJ1-1; the D gene is possibly TRBD1 (5 bases). V was cut by 3 bases and J by 5 bases, with 13 bases left in between. The CDR3 spans 14 residues. The germline CDR1 and CDR2 sequences are MGHRA and YSYEKL. In DNA form, the CDR3 reads TGCGCCAGCAGCCATTTGGGGGTAGGAACTGAAGCTTTCTTT. Its protein is CASSHLGVGTEAFF.

The chain couples TRBV9 to TRBJ2-5, with 9 bases aligning to TRBD2. V trimming: 0 bases; J trimming: 7 bases; junction bases outside the gene matches: 10. This CDR3 has 16 residues. Germline V lookup: CDR1 SGDLS, CDR2 YYNGEE. The CDR3, as DNA: TGTGCCAGCAGCGTAGACGGCGGGGGGGCTACCCGGACCCAGTACTTC. Its protein is CASSVDGGGATRTQYF.

This clonotype was found a few times. The gene calls are TRBV20-1 and TRBJ2-7, with TRBD1 matching 8 bases. J was trimmed by 7 bases and V by 6 bases; bases with no gene match: 14. From germline, CDR1 is DFQATT and CDR2 SNEGSKA (reference sequence). There are 14 residues in the CDR3. The CDR3 nucleotides read TGCAGTGCATACGAGGGTGCAGGGGGCCGTGAGCAGTACGTC. Protein sequence: CSAYEGAGGREQYV.

The J gene is TRBJ2-2, the V gene TRBV7-2; TRBD1 agrees at 8 bases. Germline CDR1 is SGHTA and CDR2 is FQGNSA. The CDR3 loop spans 14 amino acids. The junction had 7 bases not matched to a gene; V was cut back by 6 bases and J by 7 bases. The CDR3 reads CASRPTGVGGELFF. The DNA of the CDR3 is TGTGCCAGCAGGCCGACAGGGGTCGGCGGGGAGCTGTTTTTT.

A few counts support this clonotype. The chain carries TRBV12-3 or TRBV12-4 and TRBJ2-6; D is ambiguous. This CDR3 comprises 15 residues. Between the trimmed V and J ends, which lost 6 bases and 0 bases, there was a span of 9 bases. The CDR3 DNA reads TGTGCCAGCAGGCAGAGGAGCTCTGGGGCCAACGTCCTGACTTTC. Translated: CASRQRSSGANVLTF.

This clonotype has only a few counts. This sequence joins TRBV5-6 and TRBJ2-5; 10 bases are a match to TRBD1. Germline loops: CDR1 SGHDT, CDR2 YYEEEE. V was clipped by 4 bases and J by 3 bases; unmatched bases: 9. This CDR3 has 16 residues. CDR3 amino acids: CASSLWDRGIEETQYF. The CDR3, as DNA: TGTGCCAGCAGCCTATGGGACAGGGGAATTGAAGAGACCCAGTACTTC.

A few counts support this clonotype. This chain uses TRBV7-2 with TRBJ2-2; weak D call: TRBD2 (5 bases). This CDR3 comprises 12 residues. V was cut by 4 bases and J by 11 bases, with 11 bases left in between. The germline CDR1 and CDR2 sequences are SGHTA and FQGNSA. This chain's CDR3 is CASSSDWAELFF. DNA for the CDR3: TGTGCCAGCAGCTCGGACTGGGCTGAGCTGTTTTTT.

At least ten counts were recorded for this clonotype. DNA for the CDR3: TGTGCCAGCAGTTTTGACAGATTCTATGGCTACACCTTC. Translation: CASSFDRFYGYTF. The chain employs TRBV7-2 and TRBJ1-2; a weak D match, TRBD1 (5 bases). The CDR3 sequence is 13 residues long. The V end was cut by 6 bases, the J end by 4 bases, with 12 bases between. Germline CDR1 is SGHTA and CDR2 is FQGNSA. Full variable domain (outside the CDR3, taken from reference TRBV7-2 and TRBJ1-2): GAGVSQSPSNKVTEKGKDVELRCDPISGHTALYWYRQSLGQGLEFLIYFQGNSAPDKSGLPSDRFSAERTGGSVSTLTIQRTQQEDSAVYLCASSFDRFYGYTFGSGTRLTVV.

This clonotype was counted only a few times. The CDR3: CSAGLSRGTDTQYF. CDR3 in DNA: TGCAGCGCCGGCCTGTCTAGGGGCACAGATACGCAGTATTTT. This rearrangement joins TRBV29-1 to TRBJ2-3; the D is unclear. Germline-derived CDR1 and CDR2 are SQVTM and ANQGSEA. Between the trimmed V and J ends, which lost 7 bases and 1 base, there was a span of 15 bases. The CDR3 runs 14 residues.

The V gene is TRBV6-5, the J gene TRBJ1-6, with 7 bases fitting TRBD1. From germline, CDR1 is MNHEY and CDR2 SVGAGI. The CDR3 loop spans 14 amino acids. Trimming cost V 4 bases and J 10 bases; bases outside gene matches: 7. As DNA, the CDR3 is TGTGCCAGCAGTTTTCCAGGGGGAGGATCACCCCTCCACTTT. It specifies CASSFPGGGSPLHF.

This chain connects TRBV5-1 to TRBJ2-1, with 10 bases aligning to TRBD2. CDR3 length: 16 amino acids. Per the germline V gene, CDR1 is SGHRS and CDR2 is YFSETQ. After removal of 0 bases from V and 4 bases from J, the junction contained 4 bases not matched to a gene. The CDR3, as DNA: TGCGCCAGCAGCTTGGGTCTAGCGGGGGTATACAATGAGCAGTTCTTC. Translating gives CASSLGLAGVYNEQFF.

This clonotype was picked up many times. The chain is built from TRBV9 and TRBJ2-5; 8 bases match TRBD2. The CDR3 extends over 17 amino acids. Germline V gene data show CDR1 as SGDLS and CDR2 as YYNGEE. V gave up 4 bases and J gave up 5 bases; unmatched junction bases: 16. Here the CDR3 reads CASSPRSSSGGAETQYF. The CDR3 nucleotides are TGTGCCAGCAGCCCCCGCTCCTCCAGCGGGGGCGCCGAGACCCAGTACTTC.

This clonotype was counted ten times or more. The genes are TRBV7-3 and TRBJ2-3, with D hard to call. The germline V and J ends were trimmed by 5 bases and 4 bases, with 10 bases remaining between them. CDR1 is SGHTA, CDR2 FQGTGA, per germline. The CDR3 runs 13 residues. The CDR3 DNA is TGTGCCAGCAGCCCTGGGCCTCCAGATACGCAGTATTTT. Protein sequence: CASSPGPPDTQYF.

This clonotype was seen more than once but under ten times. The genes are TRBV7-8 and TRBJ2-5; D unclear. V gave up 7 bases and J gave up 1 base, with 16 bases separating them. The CDR3 loop spans 15 amino acids. The germline V gene has CDR1 SGHVS and CDR2 FQNEAQ. The chain's CDR3 is CASTLIRAVQETQYF. In nucleotides, the CDR3 is TGTGCCAGCACCCTGATTCGGGCTGTCCAAGAGACCCAGTACTTC.

The chain uses TRBV6-2 or TRBV6-3 and TRBJ2-7, with D possibly being TRBD1 (5 bases). Germline V gene data show CDR1 as MNHEY and CDR2 as SVGEGT. Trimming cost V 4 bases and J 0 bases, with 10 bases left between them. The CDR3 consists of 14 residues. The CDR3 spells CASSFWGSSYEQYV. The DNA for the CDR3 is TGTGCCAGCAGTTTTTGGGGCAGCTCCTACGAGCAGTACGTC.

This clonotype turned up a few times. This chain uses TRBV19 with TRBJ2-2; TRBD1 agrees at 7 bases. CDR3 length equals 14 residues. V shed 7 bases and J 6 bases; nucleotides not matched to a gene: 8. CDR1 LNHDA and CDR2 SQIVND come from the germline V gene (reference sequence). CDR3 sequence reads: CASTRDSLAGELFF. In DNA form, the CDR3 reads TGTGCCAGTACCCGGGACAGCCTCGCCGGGGAGCTGTTTTTT.

In nucleotides, the CDR3 is TGTGCCACTTTTCCAGTCCACACTGAAGCTTTCTTT. Its translation is CATFPVHTEAFF. The chain combines TRBV19 with TRBJ1-1, with no clear D. Looked up from germline, CDR1 is LNHDA and CDR2 is SQIVND (reference sequence). This CDR3 region has 12 residues. Trimming took 10 bases from V and 3 from J, leaving 12 bases between them.

The CDR3 sequence: CSARASMGRNEQFF. The CDR3 DNA is TGCAGTGCTAGAGCGTCAATGGGGCGCAATGAGCAGTTCTTC. The rearrangement links TRBV20-1 to TRBJ2-1, with D possibly matching TRBD1 (5 bases). The germline V gene encodes CDR1 DFQATT and CDR2 SNEGSKA (reference sequence). The CDR3 length is 14 residues. Trimming pared 1 base from V and 6 bases from J, leaving 13 bases between.

This clonotype was picked up many times. This sequence joins TRBV5-1 and TRBJ2-2, with TRBD1 as a possible D gene (5 bases). The CDR3 covers 15 residues. Germline V gene sequence: CDR1 SGHRS, CDR2 YFSETQ. V was trimmed by 1 base and J by 2 bases, leaving 9 bases between them. CDR3 DNA sequence: TGCGCCAGCAGCTTGCGACAGATTAACACCGGGGAGCTGTTTTTT. Its translation: CASSLRQINTGELFF.

This clonotype has a handful of counts. V is TRBV20-1 and J is TRBJ2-1; no clear D. Germline V gene lookup returns CDR1 DFQATT and CDR2 SNEGSKA (reference sequence). This CDR3 spans 13 amino acids. V gave up 1 base and J gave up 3 bases, with 7 bases separating them. The CDR3 DNA follows: TGCAGTGCTAGAGTCACAAACTACAATGAGCAGTTCTTC. Protein product: CSARVTNYNEQFF.

The chain recombines TRBV28 with TRBJ1-5, with no clear D. The V gene's germline CDR1 is MDHEN and CDR2 SYDVKM. The CDR3 is made up of 14 amino acids. The V and J ends lost 2 bases and 6 bases respectively, with 11 bases between them. In DNA form, the CDR3 reads TGTGCCAGCAGTTTAATCAGTGAGCTTCAGCCCCAGCATTTT. This encodes CASSLISELQPQHF.